The clone carrying this T cell receptor beta chain was counted at least ten times. Its matching antigen is unknown. The data were taken from a study of CD8+CD57+ T cells in acquired aplastic anemia. Notes on the study in general: A set of roughly 27 CD8+ CDR3 sequences was shared between patients and controls, and these sequences appeared highly expressed in patients.

CD8+CD57+ cell expansion had been shown by flow cytometry in patients chosen for sequencing. Genomic DNA acted as the template from which TCR beta VDJ combination and CDR3 sequence profiling were carried out. TCRdb reprocessed the reads with MiXCR, giving one entry per CDR3 protein. In the table there are some 180,000 distinct CDR3 sequences, approximately 48% of which are singletons. V was cut by 6 bases and J by 3 bases, with 18 bases left in between. The CDR3 runs 15 residues. The germline V gene encodes CDR1 MNHNS and CDR2 SASEGT. The source of this sequence is a human donor with aplastic anemia. The chain carries TRBV6-1 and TRBJ2-7, with D perhaps TRBD2 (7 bases). The sequencing input was sorted CD4+, CD8+, or CD8+CD57+ T cells (not recorded which) from PBMCs. CDR3 region: CASSRDAGAGYEQYF. CDR3 nucleotide sequence: TGTGCCAGCAGCCGGGACGCGGGGGCTGGCTACGAGCAGTACTTC.